Here is one TCR beta chain with its context. Its binding antigen is unknown. No quality values exist for individual bases; no much larger clone is one base distant. The immunoSEQ Assay, a bias-controlled multiplex PCR, was used to amplify TCRbeta CDR3 regions from genomic DNA. The source study handled its data this way. The number of nucleated cells in each sample was estimated by amplification of reference gene primers within the assay. To quantify the absolute abundance of each unique TCRbeta CDR3 rearrangement, sequence reads were collapsed and filtered. For each sample, productive Simpson clonality was calculated as the square root of Simpson's diversity index across productive rearrangements. TCRdb provides this immuneACCESS table in a form limited to in-frame rearrangements. Some clones are lacking; in checked studies, under half of them reflect an unresolved V gene, and why the rest are absent is not known. The V and J calls and clone size were taken over from that table, and D and trimming were inferred from the DNA. In all, the sample holds roughly 170,000 clones, and 78% of those were seen once. 17% of the sample is taken by the ten largest.

This record belongs to a study of blood T cell repertoires in COVID-19 (dated by TCRdb to the early 2020s). About the full investigation: Collaborator samples came from the United States, Italy and Spain and covered acute and convalescent phases of COVID-19. The samples were drawn from two sources: the first 160 participants of the ongoing ImmuneRACE study, and some 1,300 subjects contributed by 6 global collaborators. A de-identified subject ID, COVID-19 status, age in years and sex were almost always included in the sample metadata. Subjects who had been exposed to COVID-19, were actively infected with it, or had recovered from it provided the deeply sampled blood TCRbeta repertoires that made up the dataset. The repertoires were released in a freely available public database intended as a resource for research on the immune response to SARS-CoV-2. The prospective study material was composed of cDNA or gDNA derived from T cells, B-cell-depleted T cells, or PBMCs. HLA class I and class II types, where available, came from metadata supplied by the sample provider rather than from assay-based typing. Study-level results and caveats: The quantity of clinical and demographic metadata differed by source and by participant and was supplied without curation.

In the prospective study, participants were roughly 18 to 100 years old, resided in 25 or so geographic areas of the United States, and were enrolled through a virtual design. Cohort assignment in the prospective study relied on participant-reported clinical history from a screening survey and a study questionnaire. For ImmuneRACE Cohort 3, a participant was defined as recovered based on two consecutive negative NP/OP PCR tests, clearance by a healthcare professional, or resolution of symptoms. In the prospective study, whole blood, serum and a nasopharyngeal or oropharyngeal swab were collected from each participant by mobile phlebotomists. Additional blood draws and questionnaires over an approximately 2-month period could optionally be provided by prospective study participants. Prospective study blood samples were shipped either frozen or at room temperature before DNA extraction. At the junction V is shortened by 6 bases and J by 7 bases; bases outside the gene matches: 15. The CDR3, cysteine through phenylalanine, is 15 amino acids long. Just CDR3 DNA is preserved here, 45 bases in frame from base 1. CDR1 and CDR2, per the germline V gene, are KGHSH and LQKENI.

Sample: PBMCs or T cells enriched from blood (not recorded which). Recombination joined TRBV18 with TRBJ2-7, with TRBD1 identical over 7 junction bases. The sequence was obtained from a woman aged 45-65 years who had recovered from COVID-19. This receptor carries the CDR3 CASSPVPGQNGEQYF. The nucleotides are TGTGCCAGCTCCCCAGTGCCGGGACAGAATGGAGAGCAGTACTTC.